This T cell receptor beta chain comes out of a study of T cell repertoires in cytomegalovirus infection. Study-wide points: The cumulative frequency of public TCR beta families identified carriers of CMV plus the relevant HLA.

TCRdb fed the reads into MiXCR, producing one record per CDR3 protein. This table has under 150,000 distinct CDR3 sequences, around 31% appearing once. A note on this clonotype: The antigen remains undetermined.

This TCR came from a human donor in good health (CMV status not recorded). Some clones in this sample may be carry-over from other donors' samples. The sequencing used CD8+ T cells from cultured PBMCs, collected from culture after CMV antigen stimulation.

CDR3 nucleotide sequence: TGCAGCGTCCGGTCCAGAGGGGAGGGCTACGAGCAGTACTTC. Protein sequence: CSVRSRGEGYEQYF. J is TRBJ2-7 and V is TRBV29-1; 7 bases fit TRBD2. J gave up 3 bases and V 6 bases, and 11 bases lay outside the gene matches. The CDR3 sequence is 14 residues long. Germline values: CDR1 SQVTM, CDR2 ANQGSEA.